This T cell receptor (beta chain) was recovered during a study of T-cell memory formation after mild COVID-19. About this clonotype itself: Its antigen is unidentified.

Trimming removed 5 bases at V and 6 bases at J, with 11 bases between. The CDR3 totals 11 residues. The germline gives CDR1 GTSNPN, CDR2 SVGIG (reference sequence). TCRdb independently ran MiXCR on the 5' RACE reads; one entry per CDR3 protein. The profile covers roughly 160,000 distinct CDR3 sequences, with 10% to 15% appearing a single time and 2.5% to 3.5% taken by the ten largest. Study-level points and caveats: There was no confirmation that second-wave clones peaking on day 37 were SARS-CoV-2 specific.

The V call is TRBV30, the J call TRBJ2-7; D uncertain. The source material was PBMCs or a T cell subset sorted from them (not recorded which). The clonotype originates from a man between 18 and 29 years old who had mild COVID-19 (a few samples of this study predate the infection). Cell type and time point are not known. Here the CDR3 reads CAWALGPEQYF. In nucleotides, the CDR3 is TGTGCCTGGGCCCTTGGCCCCGAGCAGTACTTC.